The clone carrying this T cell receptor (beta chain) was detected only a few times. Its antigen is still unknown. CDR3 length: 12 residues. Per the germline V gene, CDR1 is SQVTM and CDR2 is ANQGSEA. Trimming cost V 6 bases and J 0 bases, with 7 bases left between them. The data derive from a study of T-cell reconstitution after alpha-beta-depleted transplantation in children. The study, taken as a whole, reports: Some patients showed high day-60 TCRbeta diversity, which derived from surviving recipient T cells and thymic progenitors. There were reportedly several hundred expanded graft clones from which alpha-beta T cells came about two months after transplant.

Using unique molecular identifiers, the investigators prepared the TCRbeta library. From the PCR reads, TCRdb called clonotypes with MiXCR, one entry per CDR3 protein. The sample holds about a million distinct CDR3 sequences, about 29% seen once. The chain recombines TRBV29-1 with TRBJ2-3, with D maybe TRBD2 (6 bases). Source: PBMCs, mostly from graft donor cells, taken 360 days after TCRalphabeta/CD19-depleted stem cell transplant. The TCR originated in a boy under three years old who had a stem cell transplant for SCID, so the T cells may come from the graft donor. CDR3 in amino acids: CSVGLSTDTQYF. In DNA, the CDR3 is TGCAGCGTAGGACTAAGCACAGATACGCAGTATTTT.